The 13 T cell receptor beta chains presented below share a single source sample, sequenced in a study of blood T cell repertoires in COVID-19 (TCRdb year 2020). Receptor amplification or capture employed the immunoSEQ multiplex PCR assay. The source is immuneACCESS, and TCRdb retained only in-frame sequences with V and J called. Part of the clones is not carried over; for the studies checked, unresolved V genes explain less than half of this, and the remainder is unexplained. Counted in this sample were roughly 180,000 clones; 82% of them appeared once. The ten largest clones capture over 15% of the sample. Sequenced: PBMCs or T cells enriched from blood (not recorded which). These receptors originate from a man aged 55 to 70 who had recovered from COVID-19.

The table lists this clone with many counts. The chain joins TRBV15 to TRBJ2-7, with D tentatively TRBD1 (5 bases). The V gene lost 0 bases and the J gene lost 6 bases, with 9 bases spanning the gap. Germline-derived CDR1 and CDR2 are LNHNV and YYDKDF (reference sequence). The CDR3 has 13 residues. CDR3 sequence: CATSRDGQSEQYF. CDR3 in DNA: TGTGCCACCAGCAGAGACGGACAAAGCGAGCAGTACTTC.

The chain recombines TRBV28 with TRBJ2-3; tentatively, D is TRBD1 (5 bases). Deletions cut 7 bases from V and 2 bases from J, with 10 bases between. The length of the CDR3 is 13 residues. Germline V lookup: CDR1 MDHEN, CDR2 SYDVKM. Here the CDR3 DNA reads TGTGCCAGCAAGACAGCTAACACAGATACGCAGTATTTT. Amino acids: CASKTANTDTQYF.

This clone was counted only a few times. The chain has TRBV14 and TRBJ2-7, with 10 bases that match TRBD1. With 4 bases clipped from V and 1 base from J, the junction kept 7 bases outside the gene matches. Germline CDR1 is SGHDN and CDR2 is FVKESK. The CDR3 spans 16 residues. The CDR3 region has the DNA TGTGCCAGCAGCCGATGTTGGACAGGGGGATCCTACGAGCAGTACTTC. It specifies CASSRCWTGGSYEQYF. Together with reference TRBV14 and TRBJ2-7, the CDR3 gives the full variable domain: EAGVTQFPSHSVIEKGQTVTLRCDPISGHDNLYWYRRVMGKEIKFLLHFVKESKQDESGMPNNRFLAERTGGTYSTLKVQPAELEDSGVYFCASSRCWTGGSYEQYFGPGTRLTVT.

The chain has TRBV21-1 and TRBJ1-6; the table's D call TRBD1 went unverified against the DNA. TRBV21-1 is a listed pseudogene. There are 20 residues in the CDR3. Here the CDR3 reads CASSTGSGFTGLCCNSPLHF. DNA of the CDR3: TGTGCCAGCAGCACAGGGTCAGGTTTTACAGGGCTTTGTTGTAATTCACCCCTCCACTTT.

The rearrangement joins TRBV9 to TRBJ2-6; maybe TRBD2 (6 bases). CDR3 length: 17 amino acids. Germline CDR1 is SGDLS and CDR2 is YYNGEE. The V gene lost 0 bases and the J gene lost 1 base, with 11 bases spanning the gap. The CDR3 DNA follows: TGTGCCAGCAGCGTAGCTCGGGAGCAGTCTGGGGCCAACGTCCTGACTTTC. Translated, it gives CASSVAREQSGANVLTF. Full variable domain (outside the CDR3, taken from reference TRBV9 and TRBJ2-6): DSGVTQTPKHLITATGQRVTLRCSPRSGDLSVYWYQQSLDQGLQFLIQYYNGEERAKGNILERFSAQQFPDLHSELNLSSLELGDSALYFCASSVAREQSGANVLTFGAGSRLTVL.

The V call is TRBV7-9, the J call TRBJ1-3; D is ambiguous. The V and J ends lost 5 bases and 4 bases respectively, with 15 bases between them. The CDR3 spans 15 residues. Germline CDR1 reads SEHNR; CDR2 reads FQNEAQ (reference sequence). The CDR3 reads CASSQYPTGGNTIYF. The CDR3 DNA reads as TGTGCCAGCAGCCAGTATCCGACGGGGGGAAACACCATATATTTT. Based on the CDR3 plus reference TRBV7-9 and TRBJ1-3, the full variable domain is DTGVSQNPRHKITKRGQNVTFRCDPISEHNRLYWYRQTLGQGPEFLTYFQNEAQLEKSRLLSDRFSAERPKGSFSTLEIQRTEQGDSAMYLCASSQYPTGGNTIYFGEGSWLTVV.

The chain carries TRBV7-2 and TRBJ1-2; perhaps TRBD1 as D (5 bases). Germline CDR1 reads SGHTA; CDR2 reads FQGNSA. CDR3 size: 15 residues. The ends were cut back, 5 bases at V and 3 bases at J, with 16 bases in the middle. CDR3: CASSPSRGTHYGYTF. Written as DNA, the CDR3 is TGTGCCAGCAGCCCTTCGCGGGGGACTCACTATGGCTACACCTTC.

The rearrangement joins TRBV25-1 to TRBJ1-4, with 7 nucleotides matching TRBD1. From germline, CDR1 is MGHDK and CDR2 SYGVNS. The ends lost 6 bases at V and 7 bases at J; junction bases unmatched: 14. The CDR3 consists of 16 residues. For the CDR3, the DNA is TGTGCCAGCAGCGCTTTCCCCACAGGGGCAACTGAAAAACTGTTTTTT. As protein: CASSAFPTGATEKLFF.

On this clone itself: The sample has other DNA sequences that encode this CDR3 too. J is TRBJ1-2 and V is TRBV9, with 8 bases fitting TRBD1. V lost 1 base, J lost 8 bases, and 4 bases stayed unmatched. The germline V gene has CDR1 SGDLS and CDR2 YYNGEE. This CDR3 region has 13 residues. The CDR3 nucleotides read TGTGCCAGCAGCGTACAGGGGGCGTTAGGCTACACCTTC. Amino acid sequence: CASSVQGALGYTF.

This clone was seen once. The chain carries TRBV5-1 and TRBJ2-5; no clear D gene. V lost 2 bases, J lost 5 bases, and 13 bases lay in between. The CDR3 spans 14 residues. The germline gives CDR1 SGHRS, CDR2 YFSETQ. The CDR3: CASSFVSEMETQYF. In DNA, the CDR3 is TGCGCCAGCAGCTTCGTGAGTGAGATGGAGACCCAGTACTTC.

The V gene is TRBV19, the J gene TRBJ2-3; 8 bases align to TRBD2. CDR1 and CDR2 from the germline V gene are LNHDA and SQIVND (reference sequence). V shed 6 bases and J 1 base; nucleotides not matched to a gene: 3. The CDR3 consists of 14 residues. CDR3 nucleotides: TGTGCCAGTAGCCTGACTAGCGGCACAGATACGCAGTATTTT. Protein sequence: CASSLTSGTDTQYF.

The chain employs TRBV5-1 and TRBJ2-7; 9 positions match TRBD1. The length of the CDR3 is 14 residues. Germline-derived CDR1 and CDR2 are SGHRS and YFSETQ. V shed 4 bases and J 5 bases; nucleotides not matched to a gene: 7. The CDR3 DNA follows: TGCGCCAGCAGCGGACGGACAGGGGTCAACGAGCAGTACTTC. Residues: CASSGRTGVNEQYF.

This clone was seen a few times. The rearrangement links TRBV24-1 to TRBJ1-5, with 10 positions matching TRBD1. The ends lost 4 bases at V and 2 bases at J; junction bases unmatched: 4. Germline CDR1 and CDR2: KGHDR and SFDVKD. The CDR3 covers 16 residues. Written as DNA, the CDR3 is TGTGCCACCAGTGAGACTGGGACAGGGGGCAATCAGCCCCAGCATTTT. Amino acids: CATSETGTGGNQPQHF.